This TCR beta chain was recorded in a study of T cell changes during pregnancy in multiple sclerosis. V lost 1 base and J 4 bases, leaving 13 bases between the germline ends. This CDR3 has 14 amino acids. Germline V lookup: CDR1 SQVTM, CDR2 ANQGSEA. Produced via immunoSEQ multiplex PCR; TCRdb's table is partial and in-frame only. The table shows about 40,000 clones, with 88% occurring only once. Sequences were derived from CD4+ T cells from peripheral blood mononuclear cells, sampled in the second trimester of pregnancy. The clonotype was recovered from a female donor with multiple sclerosis, enrolled in a pregnancy study. The chain links TRBV29-1 to TRBJ1-2; D is unclear. The CDR3 is CSVEGPQLPYGYTF. The CDR3 DNA follows: TGCAGCGTTGAAGGCCCTCAACTTCCCTATGGCTACACCTTC.